One and the same sample provided the 25 T cell receptor beta chains below, sequenced in a study of blood T cell repertoires in COVID-19. Produced via immunoSEQ multiplex PCR; TCRdb's table is partial and in-frame only. The data hold roughly 67,000 clones, with roughly 80% observed a single time. Specimen: peripheral blood. These receptors all come from a human donor in a cohort sampled during active COVID-19.

This clone was recorded a few times. The rearrangement links TRBV5-8 to TRBJ2-7, with 7 bases aligning to TRBD1. Germline-derived CDR1 and CDR2 are SGHTS and YDEGEE. This CDR3 is built from 15 residues. J gave up 2 bases and V 4 bases, and 9 bases lay outside the gene matches. The chain's CDR3 is CASSLTGTEAYEQYF. DNA for the CDR3: TGTGCCAGCAGCCTCACCGGGACAGAAGCCTACGAGCAGTACTTC. The entire variable domain, with the rest obtained from reference TRBV5-8 and TRBJ2-7, is as follows: EAGVTQSPTHLIKTRGQQATLRCSPISGHTSVYWYQQALGLGLQFLLWYDEGEERNRGNFPPRFSGRQFPNYSSELNVNALELEDSALYLCASSLTGTEAYEQYFGPGTRLTVT.

Regarding this clone: No DNA is shown, since the ends of the CDR3 on it are uncertain; the CDR3 is the one TCRdb lists. V usage is TRBV28 and J usage is TRBJ2-5; the table calls TRBD1, which could not be checked here. Germline V gene lookup returns CDR1 MDHEN and CDR2 SYDVKM. The length of the CDR3 is 16 amino acids, counting both ends. CDR3 amino acids: CASSSSAVNQGETQYF.

The V and J genes are TRBV28 and TRBJ1-4; unclear D gene. The germline V and J ends were trimmed by 7 bases and 10 bases, with 10 bases remaining between them. The CDR3 is 11 residues long. Germline lookup yields CDR1 MDHEN and CDR2 SYDVKM. CDR3 nucleotide sequence: TGTGCCAGCAACAAGGAGGGAAAACTGTTTTTT. Amino acids: CASNKEGKLFF.

The J gene is TRBJ1-2, the V gene TRBV7-9; a possible D gene is TRBD1 (6 bases). In germline, CDR1 is SEHNR, CDR2 FQNEAQ (reference sequence). The CDR3 is 15 residues long. V was cut by 5 bases and J by 4 bases, with 17 bases left in between. In DNA form, the CDR3 reads TGTGCCAGCAGCCCGCAACAGGGAAATGGCTATGGCTACACCTTC. It is translated as CASSPQQGNGYGYTF. The full variable domain, rest sourced from reference TRBV7-9 and TRBJ1-2, is DTGVSQNPRHKITKRGQNVTFRCDPISEHNRLYWYRQTLGQGPEFLTYFQNEAQLEKSRLLSDRFSAERPKGSFSTLEIQRTEQGDSAMYLCASSPQQGNGYGYTFGSGTRLTVV.

The V and J genes are TRBV9 and TRBJ2-1; TRBD2 aligns across 13 bases. The V and J ends lost 4 bases and 0 bases, in that order; junction bases with no gene match: 4. The CDR3 is 17 residues long. The germline V gene encodes CDR1 SGDLS and CDR2 YYNGEE. The CDR3 DNA follows: TGTGCCAGCAGCTCCACTAGCGGGGGGGCCTCCTACAATGAGCAGTTCTTC. It is translated as CASSSTSGGASYNEQFF.

The J gene is TRBJ1-2, the V gene TRBV7-2; D perhaps matches TRBD1 (5 bases). The CDR3 covers 15 residues. Per germline, CDR1 SGHTA and CDR2 FQGNSA. V was clipped by 5 bases and J by 5 bases, with 18 bases between them. The CDR3 sequence is CASSPSGRGMYGYTF. The CDR3 bases are TGTGCCAGCAGCCCGTCGGGGAGGGGAATGTATGGCTACACCTTC.

The V and J genes are TRBV5-8 and TRBJ2-3; TRBD2 is a possible D gene (5 bases). The CDR3 consists of 15 residues. Trimming pared 2 bases from V and 0 bases from J, leaving 10 bases between. Germline V lookup: CDR1 SGHTS, CDR2 YDEGEE. The CDR3 sequence is CASSFGGGSTDTQYF. The CDR3 DNA follows: TGTGCCAGCAGCTTCGGAGGCGGTAGCACAGATACGCAGTATTTT.

Only a few counts were recorded for this clone. V is TRBV16 and J is TRBJ1-3; D unresolved. CDR1 and CDR2 (germline): KGHSY, FQNENV. CDR3 size: 15 residues. V gave up 0 bases and J gave up 3 bases, with 9 bases separating them. As DNA, the CDR3 is TGTGCCAGCAGCCAATCGGTATCAGTTGGAAACACCATATATTTT. Translated, it gives CASSQSVSVGNTIYF.

The rearrangement links TRBV23-1 to TRBJ2-6; perhaps TRBD1 as D (5 bases). TRBV23-1 carries the ORF label, with uncertain function. V gave up 0 bases and J gave up 0 bases, with 9 bases separating them. The CDR3 runs to 17 residues. CDR3 protein: CASSQSRANSGANVLTF. In DNA form, the CDR3 reads TGCGCCAGCAGTCAATCCAGGGCCAACTCTGGGGCCAACGTCCTGACTTTC.

The genes are TRBV5-6 and TRBJ1-1, with D possibly being TRBD1 (6 bases). The CDR3 has 16 residues. Germline-derived CDR1 and CDR2 are SGHDT and YYEEEE. Trimming cost V 0 bases and J 1 base, with 13 bases left between them. CDR3 sequence: CASSLEQGSRNTEAFF. As DNA, the CDR3 is TGTGCCAGCAGCTTGGAACAGGGATCTCGGAACACTGAAGCTTTCTTT.

The chain carries TRBV6-2 or TRBV6-3 and TRBJ1-2; the match to TRBD1 covers 7 bases. Germline V gene lookup returns CDR1 MNHEY and CDR2 SVGEGT. V was pared by 5 bases and J by 5 bases, with 11 bases of the junction left unmatched. The CDR3 totals 15 residues. DNA for the CDR3: TGTGCCAGCAGTCCCTCCGGGACAGATTTATATGGCTACACCTTC. As protein: CASSPSGTDLYGYTF.

The J gene is TRBJ1-6, the V gene TRBV27; 10 nucleotides agree with TRBD1. J gave up 9 bases and V 4 bases, and 9 bases lay outside the gene matches. The CDR3 is 16 amino acids. CDR1 is MNHEY and CDR2 is SMNVEV in the germline V gene (reference sequence). CDR3 sequence reads: CASSWDRGYGVSPLHF. The CDR3 nucleotides read TGTGCCAGCAGTTGGGACAGGGGATATGGGGTTTCACCCCTCCACTTT.

The J gene is TRBJ1-5, the V gene TRBV27; D not certain. Germline loops: CDR1 MNHEY, CDR2 SMNVEV (reference sequence). The CDR3 totals 14 residues. The ends were cut back, 5 bases at V and 0 bases at J, with 8 bases in the middle. This CDR3 is CASSARYSNQPQHF. As DNA, the CDR3 is TGTGCCAGCAGTGCGCGTTATAGCAATCAGCCCCAGCATTTT.

The rearrangement uses TRBV5-5 and TRBJ2-1; tentatively, D is TRBD2 (6 bases). The germline V gene encodes CDR1 SGHKS and CDR2 YYEKEE (reference sequence). The CDR3 consists of 16 residues. Trimming shortened V by 0 bases and J by 2 bases, and 12 bases separated the two germline ends. The CDR3 region has the DNA TGTGCCAGCAGCTTGGCCGGGACTCCCCCCTACAATGAGCAGTTCTTC. Translating gives CASSLAGTPPYNEQFF. Full variable domain (missing parts from reference TRBV5-5 and TRBJ2-1): DAGVTQSPTHLIKTRGQQVTLRCSPISGHKSVSWYQQVLGQGPQFIFQYYEKEERGRGNFPDRFSARQFPNYSSELNVNALLLGDSALYLCASSLAGTPPYNEQFFGPGTRLTVL.

This clone was observed a single time. This chain links TRBV10-3 with TRBJ2-1, with 13 bases matching TRBD2. The CDR3 has 15 residues. The germline V gene has CDR1 ENHRY and CDR2 SYGVKD. The ends lost 3 bases at V and 9 bases at J; junction bases unmatched: 5. CDR3 region: CAISERLAGGAEQFF. The CDR3, as DNA: TGTGCCATCAGTGAACGACTAGCGGGGGGAGCTGAGCAGTTCTTC.

The DNA of the CDR3 is TGTGCCAGCAGCTCCGGGACAGATCCCCATGGCTACACCTTC. Its translation: CASSSGTDPHGYTF. This sequence joins TRBV5-4 and TRBJ1-2, with 7 bases identical to TRBD1. V was clipped by 3 bases and J by 6 bases; unmatched bases: 8. CDR1 is SGHNT and CDR2 is YYREEE in the germline V gene (reference sequence). The CDR3 is 14 amino acids. Based on the CDR3 plus reference TRBV5-4 and TRBJ1-2, the full variable domain is ETGVTQSPTHLIKTRGQQVTLRCSSQSGHNTVSWYQQALGQGPQFIFQYYREEENGRGNFPPRFSGLQFPNYSSELNVNALELDDSALYLCASSSGTDPHGYTFGSGTRLTVV.

With regard to this clone: Other nucleotide sequences in the sample specify the same CDR3. V gene TRBV15 combines with J gene TRBJ1-5; 7 positions agree with TRBD1. Per germline, CDR1 LNHNV and CDR2 YYDKDF (reference sequence). With 0 bases clipped from V and 1 base from J, the junction kept 0 bases outside the gene matches. The CDR3 totals 15 residues. The CDR3 DNA reads as TGTGCCACCAGCAGAGACAGGGGGAGCAATCAGCCCCAGCATTTT. Encoded protein: CATSRDRGSNQPQHF. Combining the CDR3 with reference TRBV15 and TRBJ1-5 gives the whole variable domain DAMVIQNPRYQVTQFGKPVTLSCSQTLNHNVMYWYQQKSSQAPKLLFHYYDKDFNNEADTPDNFQSRRPNTSFCFLDIRSPGLGDTAMYLCATSRDRGSNQPQHFGDGTRLSIL.

This clone has more than one count but fewer than ten. The CDR3 region is CASSLSDRGGNTIYF. The CDR3 bases are TGTGCCAGCAGCTTATCGGACAGGGGGGGAAACACCATATATTTT. The genes are TRBV7-2 and TRBJ1-3; 10 bases are shared with TRBD1. This CDR3 comprises 15 residues. Germline V lookup: CDR1 SGHTA, CDR2 FQGNSA. V lost 2 bases to trimming and J lost 4 bases; unmatched junction nucleotides: 2.

The chain combines TRBV5-4 with TRBJ1-3, with TRBD1 as a possible D gene (6 bases). V shed 5 bases and J shed 3 bases, with 15 bases lying between them. Germline V gives CDR1 SGHNT, CDR2 YYREEE (reference sequence). The CDR3 runs to 15 residues. Here the CDR3 DNA reads TGTGCCAGCAGTTCCCAGACAGGCTTTGGAAACACCATATATTTT. Its translation is CASSSQTGFGNTIYF. Supplemented by reference TRBV5-4 and TRBJ1-3, the full variable domain reads ETGVTQSPTHLIKTRGQQVTLRCSSQSGHNTVSWYQQALGQGPQFIFQYYREEENGRGNFPPRFSGLQFPNYSSELNVNALELDDSALYLCASSSQTGFGNTIYFGEGSWLTVV.

The genes are TRBV19 and TRBJ1-1; the D is unclear. V was cut by 4 bases and J by 10 bases, with 13 bases left in between. The CDR3 loop spans 12 amino acids. Germline CDR1 is LNHDA and CDR2 is SQIVND (reference sequence). CDR3 residues: CASSTRSAGAFF. CDR3 DNA sequence: TGTGCCAGTAGTACGCGGTCCGCCGGAGCTTTCTTT.

The genes are TRBV15 and TRBJ1-1; 9 nucleotides match TRBD1. Trimming cost V 9 bases and J 4 bases; bases outside gene matches: 9. This CDR3 has 14 residues. Germline loops: CDR1 LNHNV, CDR2 YYDKDF (reference sequence). CDR3 in amino acids: CATSRDRVGTEAFF. Here the CDR3 DNA reads TGTGCCACGAGCCGGGACAGGGTTGGCACTGAAGCTTTCTTT.

This sequence joins TRBV15 and TRBJ2-6; D uncertain. The CDR3 consists of 16 residues. Trimming pared 0 bases from V and 2 bases from J, leaving 8 bases between. Per the germline V gene, CDR1 is LNHNV and CDR2 is YYDKDF (reference sequence). In DNA form, the CDR3 reads TGTGCCACCAGCAGAGATATAATAGCTGGGGCCAACGTCCTGACTTTC. As protein: CATSRDIIAGANVLTF.

The chain combines TRBV19 with TRBJ2-1; 11 nucleotides match TRBD1. The CDR3 length is 15 residues. V lost 5 bases, J lost 4 bases, and 4 bases stayed unmatched. CDR1 and CDR2 from the germline V gene are LNHDA and SQIVND (reference sequence). The chain's CDR3 is CASSRRDRGYNEQFF. Here the CDR3 DNA reads TGTGCCAGTAGTCGCCGGGACAGGGGGTACAATGAGCAGTTCTTC.

The chain carries TRBV5-4 and TRBJ1-6, with 7 positions matching TRBD1. CDR3 length: 16 amino acids. Germline trimming cut 4 bases from V and 6 bases from J; bases unmatched to any gene: 10. Germline-derived CDR1 and CDR2 are SGHNT and YYREEE (reference sequence). CDR3 region: CASSRSGDSLNSPLHF. CDR3 bases: TGTGCCAGCAGCCGGTCGGGGGACAGCCTTAATTCACCCCTCCACTTT.

The rearrangement uses TRBV5-1 and TRBJ2-7; TRBD2 agrees at 9 bases. After removal of 0 bases from V and 3 bases from J, the junction contained 4 bases not matched to a gene. CDR1 and CDR2 (germline): SGHRS, YFSETQ. There are 15 residues in the CDR3. CDR3 bases: TGCGCCAGCAGCTTGGGGGTAGCGGGGGACTACGAGCAGTACTTC. Translation gives CASSLGVAGDYEQYF.